This T cell receptor beta chain came from a study of cytomegalovirus exposure and HLA in healthy donors. V lost 3 bases, J lost 0 bases, and 12 bases lay in between. The CDR3 has 16 residues. CDR1 is PRHDT and CDR2 is FYEKMQ in the germline V gene (reference sequence). Sequenced by immunoSEQ multiplex PCR; TCRdb stores in-frame clones only, minus some. The sample yields 260,000 or so clones, approximately 90% seen once. This sequence originates from a young woman in good health and CMV-seronegative. The chain has TRBV13 and TRBJ1-3; D possibly corresponds to TRBD1 (5 bases). The specimen sequenced was PBMCs. The CDR3 is CASSFVGAGSGNTIYF. The CDR3 DNA follows: TGTGCCAGCAGCTTCGTAGGGGCCGGCTCTGGAAACACCATATATTTT. Complete variable domain (other parts from reference TRBV13 and TRBJ1-3): AAGVIQSPRHLIKEKRETATLKCYPIPRHDTVYWYQQGPGQDPQFLISFYEKMQSDKGSIPDRFSAQQFSDYHSELNMSSLELGDSALYFCASSFVGAGSGNTIYFGEGSWLTVV.